This TCR beta chain is drawn from a study of CD8 T cells in ankylosing spondylitis. CDR1 and CDR2 (germline): ENHRY, SYGVKD. The CDR3 runs 14 residues. Trimming took 8 bases from V and 0 from J, leaving 13 bases between them. MiXCR, run by TCRdb on the 5' RACE reads, gives a single entry per CDR3 protein. The repertoire holds under 250,000 distinct CDR3 sequences, with roughly 24% as singletons. In this sample, this clonotype turned up many times. This sequence originates from a male donor with ankylosing spondylitis or in good health (not recorded which). Source material: blood, either unsorted or a sorted T cell fraction (not recorded which). This chain links TRBV10-3 with TRBJ1-1; D gene ambiguous. The CDR3 spells CAISPGAMNTEAFF. Written as DNA, the CDR3 is TGTGCCATCTCTCCAGGAGCTATGAACACTGAAGCTTTCTTT.